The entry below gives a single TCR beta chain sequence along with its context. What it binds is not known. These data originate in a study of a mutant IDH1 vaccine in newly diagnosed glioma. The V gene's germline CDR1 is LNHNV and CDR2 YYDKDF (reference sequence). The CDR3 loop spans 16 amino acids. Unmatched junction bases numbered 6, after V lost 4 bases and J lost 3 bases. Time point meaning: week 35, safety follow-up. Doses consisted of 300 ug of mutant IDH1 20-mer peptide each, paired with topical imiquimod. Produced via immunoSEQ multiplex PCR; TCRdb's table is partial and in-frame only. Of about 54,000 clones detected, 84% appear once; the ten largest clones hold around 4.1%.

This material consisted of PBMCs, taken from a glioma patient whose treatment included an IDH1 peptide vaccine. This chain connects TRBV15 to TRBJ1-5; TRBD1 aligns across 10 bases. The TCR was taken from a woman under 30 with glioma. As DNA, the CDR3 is TGTGCCACCAGCACCAGACAGGGGGCGAACAATCAGCCCCAGCATTTT. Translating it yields CATSTRQGANNQPQHF.